Below, one T cell receptor beta chain is given with its context. V shed 2 bases and J 1 base; nucleotides not matched to a gene: 5. The CDR3 covers 16 residues. Germline CDR1 KGHSH, CDR2 LQKENI. The sample is drawn from a study of technical replicates of blood from a handful of donors. The method was immunoSEQ multiplex PCR; TCRdb's version includes in-frame clones alone and lacks a portion of them. In the table there are 55,000 to 75,000 clones, around 92% of which are singletons. The chain joins TRBV18 to TRBJ1-2; 9 bases fit TRBD1. Sequenced: T cells isolated from PBMCs. The sequence derives from a human donor in good health. This CDR3 is CASSPVGTGINYGYTF. DNA for the CDR3: TGTGCCAGCTCACCAGTCGGGACAGGGATTAACTATGGCTACACCTTC.